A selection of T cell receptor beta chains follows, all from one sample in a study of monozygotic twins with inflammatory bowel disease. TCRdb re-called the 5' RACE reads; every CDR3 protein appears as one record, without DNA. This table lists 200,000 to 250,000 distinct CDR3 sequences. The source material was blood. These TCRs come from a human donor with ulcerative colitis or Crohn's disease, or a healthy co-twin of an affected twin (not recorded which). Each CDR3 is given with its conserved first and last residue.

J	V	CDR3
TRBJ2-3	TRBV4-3	CASSQLGLAGSGDTQYF
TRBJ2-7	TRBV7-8	CASSIGSGPSIGYEQYF
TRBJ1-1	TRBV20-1	CSAKVNTEAFF
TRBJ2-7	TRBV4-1	CASSPGQAIYEQYF
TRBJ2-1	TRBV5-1	CASSLTGGRSYNEQFF
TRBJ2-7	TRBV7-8	CASSFSTLSKNEQYF
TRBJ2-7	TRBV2	CASSEQSSYEQYF
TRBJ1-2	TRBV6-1	CASRPLTRDNSNYGYTF
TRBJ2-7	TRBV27	CASSLRRLGYEQYF
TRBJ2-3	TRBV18	CASSPARDTQYF
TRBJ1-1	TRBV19	CASTAPGLNTEAFF
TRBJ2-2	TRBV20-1	CSARKQANTGELFF
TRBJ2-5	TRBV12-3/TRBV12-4	CASSQGSGETQYF
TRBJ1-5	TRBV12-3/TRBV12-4	CASSYVDRVNQPQHF
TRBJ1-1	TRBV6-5	CASSLYGISVNTEAFF
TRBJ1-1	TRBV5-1	CASSKDRMNTEAFF
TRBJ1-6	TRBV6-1	CASSGSMTGTGWNSPLHF
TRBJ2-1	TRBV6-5	CASSFSGVYNEQFF
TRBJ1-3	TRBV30	CAWTQGGTLRSGNTIYF
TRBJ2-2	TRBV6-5	CASSYDLNTGELFF
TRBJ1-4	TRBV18	CASSPRTGQLFF
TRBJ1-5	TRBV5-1	CASSLGTGQPQHF
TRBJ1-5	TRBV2	CASSQGAGQPQHF
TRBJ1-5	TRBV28	CASRSGQIVSQPQHF
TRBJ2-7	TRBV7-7	CASSLAQEGEQYF
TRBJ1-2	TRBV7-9	CASGGSNYGYTF
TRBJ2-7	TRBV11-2	CASSLLMGLYEQYF
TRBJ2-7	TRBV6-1	CASSEGPGQGYEQYF
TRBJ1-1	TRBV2	CASSEQSTTEAFF
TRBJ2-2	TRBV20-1	CSARPERGGYGELFF
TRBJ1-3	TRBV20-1	CSAERDSSGNTIYF
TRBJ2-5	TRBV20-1	CSARPGKETQYF
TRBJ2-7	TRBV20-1	CRAPEDGSSYEQYF
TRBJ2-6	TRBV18	CASSPPRARGANVLTF
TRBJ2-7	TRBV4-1	CASSLGPPIQRYEQYF
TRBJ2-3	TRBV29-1	CSGGGGTDTQYF
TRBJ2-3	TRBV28	CASAPGTDTQYF
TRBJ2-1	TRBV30	CAWSVLDNNEQFF
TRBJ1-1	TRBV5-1	CASSLMGDANTEAFF
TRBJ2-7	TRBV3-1	CASSHLSGTGEQYF
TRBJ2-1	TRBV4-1	CASNPEGAVVEQFF
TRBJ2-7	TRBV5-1	CASSPGTGGSSFEQYF
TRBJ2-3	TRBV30	CAWEGTTRSPYTQYF
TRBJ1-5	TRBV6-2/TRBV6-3	CASSYSGPQPQHF
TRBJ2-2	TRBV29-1	CSVGRPGGYTGELFF
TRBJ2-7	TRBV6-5	CATTRRSSYEQYF
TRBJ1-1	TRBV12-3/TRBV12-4	CASTIQDIRRWTEAFF
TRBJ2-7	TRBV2	CASSAVIGTPYEQYF
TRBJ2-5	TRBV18	CASSPMGKSQYF
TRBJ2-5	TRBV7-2	CASSSLKLAGGGTQYF
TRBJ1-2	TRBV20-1	CSAREGVVGYTF
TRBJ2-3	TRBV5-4	CASSLGVGTDTQYF
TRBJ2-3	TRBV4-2	CASSQDGSGGADTQYF
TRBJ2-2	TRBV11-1	CASSTGLAGGPTNTGELFF
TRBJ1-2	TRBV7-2	CASSFPQGVGELYGYTF
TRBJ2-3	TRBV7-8	CATGEGWATDTQYF
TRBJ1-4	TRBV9	CASSVGTGLGEKLFF
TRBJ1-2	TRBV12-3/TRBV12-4	CASRRGGEYGYTF
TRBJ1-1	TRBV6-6	CASSYSREAFF